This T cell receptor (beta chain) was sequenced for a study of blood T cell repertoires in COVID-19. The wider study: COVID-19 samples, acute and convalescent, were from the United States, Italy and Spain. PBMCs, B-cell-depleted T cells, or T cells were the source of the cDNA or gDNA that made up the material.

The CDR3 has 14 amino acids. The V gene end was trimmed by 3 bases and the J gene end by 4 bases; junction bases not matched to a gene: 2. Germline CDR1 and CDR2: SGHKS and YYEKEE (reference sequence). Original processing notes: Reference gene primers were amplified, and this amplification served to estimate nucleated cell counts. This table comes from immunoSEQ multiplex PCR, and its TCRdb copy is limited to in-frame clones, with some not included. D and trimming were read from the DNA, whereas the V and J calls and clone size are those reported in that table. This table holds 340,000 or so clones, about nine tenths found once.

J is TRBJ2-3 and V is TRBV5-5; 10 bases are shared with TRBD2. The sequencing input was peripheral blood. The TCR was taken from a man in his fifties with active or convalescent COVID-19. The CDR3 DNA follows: TGTGCCAGCAGCTCCGGGACTAGCGCAGATACGCAGTATTTT. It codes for CASSSGTSADTQYF.